This TCR beta chain is from a study of OX40 agonist ivuxolimab in advanced cancers. Background for the entire study: Ivuxolimab was an agonistic, fully human IgG2 monoclonal antibody directed against OX40 (CD134), a costimulatory receptor. Intravenous ivuxolimab was administered to patients every 2 weeks at six dose levels: 0.01, 0.1, 0.3, 1.5, 3 and 10 mg/kg. Partial responses occurred in three dose-escalation patients, of whom one had hepatocellular carcinoma and two had cutaneous melanoma. Peripheral TCRbeta sequencing aimed to test whether ivuxolimab altered TCR sequence diversity and caused clonal T-cell expansion. In the dose-escalation cohort, approximately 80% of patients were male, and the mean age was 60 years with a range of roughly 23 to 79. Of the roughly 52 dose-escalation patients, hepatocellular carcinoma was present in about 20, melanoma in around 15, renal cell carcinoma in 9 and head and neck cancer in 9. Prior anti-PD-1, anti-PD-L1 or anti-CTLA-4 therapy was permitted, and approximately 39% of dose-escalation patients had received checkpoint inhibitors. The paper covers the monotherapy dose-escalation part of the phase I ivuxolimab trial, which included N = 52 patients. The paper's findings and limits, for the study overall: At doses of 0.1 to 3.0 mg/kg, clonal expansion of both CD4+ and CD8+ blood T cells was observed from baseline to week 6. Partial responders in the 0.1-3.0 mg/kg groups had among the lowest normalized peripheral clonal expansion, especially among CD8+ T cells. After ivuxolimab, CD8+ T cells had more expanded clones than CD4+ T cells on average. Low levels of normalized T-cell clonal expansion were also seen in some patients who did not respond. Which antigens the clonally expanded peripheral T cells were specific for was not determined.

Details on this clone: Its antigen target is currently unknown. Base qualities are missing; no much larger clone stands one base away.

At the junction V is shortened by 5 bases and J by 2 bases; bases outside the gene matches: 6. The germline V gene yields SGHAT for CDR1 and FQNNGV for CDR2. The CDR3 starts with the cysteine, ends with the phenylalanine, and has 18 residues. Of the read, only the CDR3 DNA is kept; its 54 bases are in frame from base 1. Genomic DNA was isolated from the sorted cells so that the TCRbeta CDR3 region could be sequenced. The immunoSEQ Assay was used to sequence the TCRbeta CDR3 regions. TCRdb holds this immuneACCESS table with in-frame rearrangements only. Some clones are missing; in checked studies, unresolved V genes explain under half, and the rest has no known cause. In all, the sample holds about 67,000 clones, and more than 70% of those were seen once. In total, the top ten clones hold 0.25% to 0.3% of the sample. Patients with autoimmune disease history or receiving systemic immunosuppression were excluded from the trial. Peripheral blood for TCR sequencing was collected from all dose cohorts at baseline, on cycle 4 day 1, and on cycle 7 day 1. Samples were obtained from an open-label, multicenter, first-in-human phase I dose-escalation trial of ivuxolimab. Adults with locally advanced or metastatic head and neck squamous cell, hepatocellular, melanoma or renal cell carcinoma were enrolled in the trial. Before TCR sequencing, CD4+ T cells and CD8+ T cells were sorted from peripheral blood as separate populations.

The starting material was CD4+ or CD8+ T cells sorted from blood, obtained in a trial of the OX40 agonist ivuxolimab. This sequence originates from an adult with an advanced solid tumor such as melanoma, head and neck, liver or kidney cancer. The V gene is TRBV11-2 and the J gene is TRBJ2-2; a stretch of 15 junction bases matches TRBD2. CDR3 sequence: CASSPGLAGGTNTGELFF. The nucleotide sequence reads as follows: TGTGCCAGCAGCCCAGGACTAGCGGGAGGGACCAACACCGGGGAGCTGTTTTTT.